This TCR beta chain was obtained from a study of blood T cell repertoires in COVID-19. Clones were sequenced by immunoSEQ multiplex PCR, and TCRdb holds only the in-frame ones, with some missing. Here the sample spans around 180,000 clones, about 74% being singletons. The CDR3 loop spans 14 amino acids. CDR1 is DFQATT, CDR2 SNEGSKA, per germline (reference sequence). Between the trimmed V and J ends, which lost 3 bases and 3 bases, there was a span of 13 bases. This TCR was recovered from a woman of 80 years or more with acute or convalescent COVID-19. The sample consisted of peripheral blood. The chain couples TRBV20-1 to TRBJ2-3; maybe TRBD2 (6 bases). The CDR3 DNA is TGCAGTGCTAGTTTAGCGGCCAAAACAGATACGCAGTATTTT. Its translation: CSASLAAKTDTQYF.